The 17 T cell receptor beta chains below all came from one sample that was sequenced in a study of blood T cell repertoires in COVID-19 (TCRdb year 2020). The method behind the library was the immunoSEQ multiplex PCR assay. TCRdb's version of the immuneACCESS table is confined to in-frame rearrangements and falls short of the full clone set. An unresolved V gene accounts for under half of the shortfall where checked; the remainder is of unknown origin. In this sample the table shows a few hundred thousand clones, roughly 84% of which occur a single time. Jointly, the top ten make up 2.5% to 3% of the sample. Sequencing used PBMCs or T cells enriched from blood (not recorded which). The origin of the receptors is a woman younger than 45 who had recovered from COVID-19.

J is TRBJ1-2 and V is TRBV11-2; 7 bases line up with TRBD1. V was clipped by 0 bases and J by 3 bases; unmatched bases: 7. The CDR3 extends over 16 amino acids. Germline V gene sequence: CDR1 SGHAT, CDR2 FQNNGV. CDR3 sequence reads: CASSLDPQGGYYGYTF. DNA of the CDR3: TGTGCCAGCAGCTTAGATCCTCAGGGGGGCTACTATGGCTACACCTTC.

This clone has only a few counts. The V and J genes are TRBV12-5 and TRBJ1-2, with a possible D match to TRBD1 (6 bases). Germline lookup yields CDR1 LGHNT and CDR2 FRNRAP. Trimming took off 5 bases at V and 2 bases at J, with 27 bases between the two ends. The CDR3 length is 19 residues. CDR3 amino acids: CASGLTGFPNPKSNYGYTF. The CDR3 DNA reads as TGTGCTAGTGGTCTCACAGGGTTTCCGAACCCGAAATCCAACTATGGCTACACCTTC.

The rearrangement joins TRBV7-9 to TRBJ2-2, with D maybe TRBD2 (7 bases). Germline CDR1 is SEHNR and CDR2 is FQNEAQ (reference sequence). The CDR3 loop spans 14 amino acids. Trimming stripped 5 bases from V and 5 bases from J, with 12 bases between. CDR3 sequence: CASSQGGATGELFF. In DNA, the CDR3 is TGTGCCAGCAGCCAAGGGGGGGCAACCGGGGAGCTGTTTTTT.

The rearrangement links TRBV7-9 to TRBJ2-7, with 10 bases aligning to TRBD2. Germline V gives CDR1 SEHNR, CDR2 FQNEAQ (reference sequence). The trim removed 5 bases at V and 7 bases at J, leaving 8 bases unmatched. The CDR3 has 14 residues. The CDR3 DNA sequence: TGTGCCAGCAGCCTTAGCGGGAGGCCGAGGGAGCAGTACTTC. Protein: CASSLSGRPREQYF.

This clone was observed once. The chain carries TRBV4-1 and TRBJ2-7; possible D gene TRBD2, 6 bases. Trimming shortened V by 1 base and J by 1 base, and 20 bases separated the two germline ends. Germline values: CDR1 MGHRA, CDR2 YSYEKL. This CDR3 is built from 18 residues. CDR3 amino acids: CASSQVGLRGKASYEQYF. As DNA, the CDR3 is TGCGCCAGCAGCCAAGTGGGTCTGCGGGGTAAGGCTTCCTACGAGCAGTACTTC.

Here the CDR3 DNA reads TGTGCCAGCAGCTACCCGGGACAGGGGATGGCTGGCTACACCTTC. Amino acid sequence: CASSYPGQGMAGYTF. The J gene is TRBJ1-2, the V gene TRBV3-1 (or the pseudogene TRBV3-2), with TRBD1 matching over 10 bases. Losses at the gene ends were 5 bases for V and 7 bases for J; bases not matched to a gene: 10. CDR3 length: 15 amino acids. Germline V CDR1 and CDR2: LGHDT, YNNKEL (reference sequence).

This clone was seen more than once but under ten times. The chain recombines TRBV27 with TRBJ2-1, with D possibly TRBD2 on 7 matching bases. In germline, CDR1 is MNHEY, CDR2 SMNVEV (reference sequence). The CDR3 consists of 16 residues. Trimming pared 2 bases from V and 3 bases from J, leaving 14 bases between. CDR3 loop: CASSLGAGTIYNEQFF. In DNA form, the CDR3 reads TGTGCCAGCAGTTTAGGAGCGGGGACAATCTACAATGAGCAGTTCTTC.

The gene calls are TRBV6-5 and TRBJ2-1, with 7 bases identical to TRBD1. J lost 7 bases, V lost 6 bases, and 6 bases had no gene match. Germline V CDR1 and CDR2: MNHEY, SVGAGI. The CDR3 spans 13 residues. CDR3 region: CASRSGGRNEQFF. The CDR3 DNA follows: TGTGCCAGCAGGTCAGGGGGTAGGAATGAGCAGTTCTTC.

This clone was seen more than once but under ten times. CDR3 amino acids: CASTWTGGDGYTF. As DNA, the CDR3 is TGTGCCAGCACATGGACAGGGGGCGATGGCTACACCTTC. The chain has TRBV28 and TRBJ1-2; 11 bases are shared with TRBD1. V gave up 7 bases and J gave up 6 bases; unmatched junction bases: 4. CDR3 size: 13 residues. In germline, CDR1 is MDHEN, CDR2 SYDVKM.

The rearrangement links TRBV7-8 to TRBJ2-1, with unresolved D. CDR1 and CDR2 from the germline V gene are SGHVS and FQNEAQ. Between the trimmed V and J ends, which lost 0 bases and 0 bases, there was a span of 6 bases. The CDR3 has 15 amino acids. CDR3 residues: CASSLARSSYNEQFF. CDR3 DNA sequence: TGTGCCAGCAGCTTAGCGCGGAGCTCCTACAATGAGCAGTTCTTC.

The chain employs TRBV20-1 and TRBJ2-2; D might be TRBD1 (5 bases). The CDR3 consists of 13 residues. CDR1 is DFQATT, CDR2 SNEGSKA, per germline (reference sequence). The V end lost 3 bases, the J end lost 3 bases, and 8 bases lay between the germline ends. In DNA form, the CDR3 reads TGCAGTGCTAGTAAGGGGTACACCGGGGAGCTGTTTTTT. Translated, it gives CSASKGYTGELFF.

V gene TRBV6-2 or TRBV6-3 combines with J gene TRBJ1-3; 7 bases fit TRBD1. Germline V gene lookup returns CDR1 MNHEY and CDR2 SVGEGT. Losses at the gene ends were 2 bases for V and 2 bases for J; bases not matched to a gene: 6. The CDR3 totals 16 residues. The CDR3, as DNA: TGTGCCAGCAGTTACCCTCAGGGGGACACTGGAAACACCATATATTTT. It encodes CASSYPQGDTGNTIYF.

The CDR3 bases are TGTGCCTGTAGACAGACAACTGAAGCTTTCTTT. It translates to CACRQTTEAFF. V gene TRBV30 combines with J gene TRBJ1-1; D possibly corresponds to TRBD1 (5 bases). This CDR3 comprises 11 residues. In germline, CDR1 is GTSNPN, CDR2 SVGIG (reference sequence). The V gene lost 6 bases and the J gene lost 5 bases, with 10 bases spanning the gap.

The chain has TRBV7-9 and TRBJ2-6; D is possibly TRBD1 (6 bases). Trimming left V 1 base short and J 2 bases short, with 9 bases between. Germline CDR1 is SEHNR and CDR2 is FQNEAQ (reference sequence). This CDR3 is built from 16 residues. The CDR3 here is CASSLEGGTGANVLTF. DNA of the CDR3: TGTGCCAGCAGCTTAGAAGGGGGAACTGGGGCCAACGTCCTGACTTTC. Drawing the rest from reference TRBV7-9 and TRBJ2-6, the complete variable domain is DTGVSQNPRHKITKRGQNVTFRCDPISEHNRLYWYRQTLGQGPEFLTYFQNEAQLEKSRLLSDRFSAERPKGSFSTLEIQRTEQGDSAMYLCASSLEGGTGANVLTFGAGSRLTVL.

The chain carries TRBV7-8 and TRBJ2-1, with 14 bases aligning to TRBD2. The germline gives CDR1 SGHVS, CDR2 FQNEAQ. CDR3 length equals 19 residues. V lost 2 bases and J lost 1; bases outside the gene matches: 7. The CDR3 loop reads CASSLLGTSGSGSYNEQFF. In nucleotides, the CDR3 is TGTGCCAGCAGCTTATTGGGGACTAGCGGGAGTGGGTCCTACAATGAGCAGTTCTTC.

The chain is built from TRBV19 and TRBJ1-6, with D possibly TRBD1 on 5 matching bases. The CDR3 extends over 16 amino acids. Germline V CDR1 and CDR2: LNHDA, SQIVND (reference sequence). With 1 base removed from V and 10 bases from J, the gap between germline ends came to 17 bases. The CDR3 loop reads CASSIVLGRVDSPLHF. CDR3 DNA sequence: TGTGCCAGTAGTATAGTCTTGGGCAGGGTTGACTCACCCCTCCACTTT.

The CDR3 DNA reads TGTGCCAGCAGCTTTCGACTAGCGGGGGGGCCGGACACCGGGGAGCTGTTTTTT. This translates into CASSFRLAGGPDTGELFF. V is TRBV7-2 and J is TRBJ2-2; the match to TRBD2 covers 14 bases. The CDR3 totals 18 residues. Germline values: CDR1 SGHTA, CDR2 FQGNSA. The V segment lost 3 bases and the J segment 3 bases; nucleotides outside the gene matches: 6.